This paragraph reports one T cell receptor (beta chain). Its matching antigen is unknown. These data originate in a study of T cells expressing NK-cell markers. Study-level information: Sequenced donors, eight in total, included seven who were HCMV-seropositive and one who was seronegative.

Study findings and constraints: Whether expanded NKG2C+ T cell clones recognized HCMV stayed uncertain. Dominance of the CD3+CD56-NKG2C+ fraction by these clonotypes also held in four donors.

The CDR3 spans 13 residues. Germline V CDR1 and CDR2: DFQATT, SNEGSKA (reference sequence). The cDNA for TCR beta came from 5'RACE template switching with UMIs. Following a re-call of the 5' RACE reads, TCRdb has one entry per CDR3 protein and lacks DNA. The sample data list roughly 350,000 distinct CDR3 sequences. This chain connects TRBV20-1 to TRBJ2-7; checking the TCRdb D call of TRBD1 is not possible without DNA. This clonotype was obtained from a man aged 18-70 years in good health. Sequencing was performed on blood T cells: a sorted CD56 or NKG2C T cell subset, CD4+ or CD8+ T cells, or bulk PBMC T cells (not recorded which). The CDR3 is CSAKGGPGTKQYF.